The 26 T cell receptor beta chains below were found in one sample sequenced in a study of control samples from healthy donors and cancer patients. Sequencing used immunoSEQ multiplex PCR; TCRdb keeps in-frame clones, though not all of them. The table shows some 140,000 clones, with 75% to 90% occurring only once. Sequenced material: blood. These receptor sequences come from a young woman in good health.

The V call is TRBV9, the J call TRBJ1-1, with D possibly TRBD1 on 5 matching bases. Deletions cut 0 bases from V and 3 bases from J, with 9 bases between. The CDR3 runs to 14 residues. The germline gives CDR1 SGDLS, CDR2 YYNGEE. CDR3 residues: CASSVESRDTEAFF. Written as DNA, the CDR3 is TGTGCCAGCAGCGTAGAGTCCAGGGACACTGAAGCTTTCTTT.

The gene calls are TRBV29-1 and TRBJ1-4; possibly TRBD1 for D (5 bases). CDR3 size: 12 residues. Trimming left V 0 bases short and J 12 bases short, with 11 bases between. In germline, CDR1 is SQVTM, CDR2 ANQGSEA. The CDR3 here is CSVEEGRGELFF. CDR3 coding DNA: TGCAGCGTTGAAGAAGGGCGGGGGGAACTGTTTTTT.

V gene TRBV7-9 combines with J gene TRBJ2-4, with D perhaps TRBD1 (5 bases). Trimming removed 8 bases at V and 3 bases at J, with 14 bases between. The CDR3 contains 14 residues. CDR1 is SEHNR and CDR2 is FQNEAQ in the germline V gene (reference sequence). The CDR3 protein is CASWGYSIKNIQYF. The CDR3 DNA reads TGTGCCAGCTGGGGCTACTCCATCAAAAACATTCAGTACTTC. The full variable domain, with the rest looked up from reference TRBV7-9 and TRBJ2-4, is DTGVSQNPRHKITKRGQNVTFRCDPISEHNRLYWYRQTLGQGPEFLTYFQNEAQLEKSRLLSDRFSAERPKGSFSTLEIQRTEQGDSAMYLCASWGYSIKNIQYFGAGTRLSVL.

This chain links TRBV4-1 with TRBJ2-1, with 13 bases fitting TRBD2. With 2 bases clipped from V and 3 bases from J, the junction kept 10 bases outside the gene matches. The germline V gene has CDR1 MGHRA and CDR2 YSYEKL. This CDR3 has 19 residues. CDR3 sequence reads: CASSQRGTSGEPNYNEQFF. The CDR3 nucleotides read TGCGCCAGCAGCCAAAGGGGGACTAGCGGGGAGCCTAACTACAATGAGCAGTTCTTC.

As DNA, the CDR3 is TGTGCCAGTAGTATAGGTGGGACAGTGAACACTGAAGCTTTCTTT. Translated: CASSIGGTVNTEAFF. The chain is built from TRBV19 and TRBJ1-1; 7 bases align to TRBD1. This CDR3 has 15 amino acids. Germline V CDR1 and CDR2: LNHDA, SQIVND (reference sequence). V shed 1 base and J 0 bases; nucleotides not matched to a gene: 2.

The genes are TRBV7-2 and TRBJ1-1; 9 bases agree with TRBD1. This CDR3 comprises 16 residues. V lost 3 bases, J lost 3 bases, and 8 bases stayed unmatched. The germline gives CDR1 SGHTA, CDR2 FQGNSA. The CDR3 coding sequence is TGTGCCAGCAGCTTCACCGGGACAGGGACACACACTGAAGCTTTCTTT. Translating gives CASSFTGTGTHTEAFF.

This clone appeared once. The rearrangement uses TRBV14 and TRBJ2-3; 12 bases are shared with TRBD2. This CDR3 is 17 amino acids long. CDR1 and CDR2 (germline): SGHDN, FVKESK. V shed 4 bases and J 5 bases; nucleotides not matched to a gene: 10. CDR3 loop: CASSPIRLAGVGDTQYF. For the CDR3, the DNA is TGTGCCAGCAGCCCGATTCGACTAGCGGGAGTGGGAGATACGCAGTATTTT.

The V and J genes are TRBV5-1 and TRBJ1-6; 7 positions agree with TRBD1. V gave up 4 bases and J gave up 7 bases; unmatched junction bases: 11. There are 16 residues in the CDR3. Germline V gene data show CDR1 as SGHRS and CDR2 as YFSETQ. CDR3 sequence (DNA): TGCGCCAGCAGCGCGGGGGCCGGGACAGAGAATTCACCCCTCCACTTT. This encodes CASSAGAGTENSPLHF.

This clone was picked up one time. The CDR3 DNA reads TGCGCCAGCAGCTTTTATCCTAGCGGGAATAGGCGTGAGCAGTACTTC. Protein sequence: CASSFYPSGNRREQYF. The rearrangement links TRBV5-1 to TRBJ2-7, with 9 bases matching TRBD2. Germline V CDR1 and CDR2: SGHRS, YFSETQ. This CDR3 contains 16 residues. The V segment lost 2 bases and the J segment 7 bases; nucleotides outside the gene matches: 13. The full variable domain, in which reference TRBV5-1 and TRBJ2-7 provide the parts outside the CDR3, is KAGVTQTPRYLIKTRGQQVTLSCSPISGHRSVSWYQQTPGQGLQFLFEYFSETQRNKGNFPGRFSGRQFSNSRSEMNVSTLELGDSALYLCASSFYPSGNRREQYFGPGTRLTVT.

The chain combines TRBV9 with TRBJ2-1, with D unclear. The germline V gene has CDR1 SGDLS and CDR2 YYNGEE. Trimming shortened V by 5 bases and J by 6 bases, and 15 bases separated the two germline ends. This CDR3 has 14 residues. CDR3 sequence reads: CASSPESRRNEQFF. The CDR3 DNA sequence: TGTGCCAGCAGTCCGGAGTCCCGGCGCAATGAGCAGTTCTTC.

The chain carries TRBV27 and TRBJ2-5; a possible D gene is TRBD2 (5 bases). Deletions cut 4 bases from V and 5 bases from J, with 20 bases between. This CDR3 is built from 16 residues. Germline CDR1 reads MNHEY; CDR2 reads SMNVEV (reference sequence). The DNA for the CDR3 is TGTGCCAGCAGTTCGGCCCCTGCGACTACAAAGGAGACCCAGTACTTC. It is translated as CASSSAPATTKETQYF.

This sequence joins TRBV6-5 and TRBJ1-1; TRBD1 matches at 10 bases. V was clipped by 9 bases and J by 3 bases; unmatched bases: 7. Germline CDR1 and CDR2: MNHEY and SVGAGI. This CDR3 spans 14 amino acids. DNA for the CDR3: TGTGCCAGTCTTAGGGGACAGGGGCACACTGAAGCTTTCTTT. As protein: CASLRGQGHTEAFF.

The J gene is TRBJ2-7, the V gene TRBV9; D not resolved. V was clipped by 2 bases and J by 6 bases, with 9 bases between them. Germline lookup yields CDR1 SGDLS and CDR2 YYNGEE. The CDR3 loop spans 12 amino acids. CDR3 loop: CASSVGTGEQYF. CDR3 in DNA: TGTGCCAGCAGCGTCGGCACGGGCGAGCAGTACTTC.

V and J are TRBV7-8 and TRBJ2-3; D is perhaps TRBD2 (6 bases). V was pared by 1 base and J by 1 base, with 18 bases between. This CDR3 contains 18 residues. Germline V gives CDR1 SGHVS, CDR2 FQNEAQ. The DNA for the CDR3 is TGTGCCAGCAGCTTAGTCCGGGGTAGCGGAGTGGGCACAGATACGCAGTATTTT. Residues: CASSLVRGSGVGTDTQYF. Filled out from reference TRBV7-8 and TRBJ2-3, the complete variable domain reads GAGVSQSPRYKVAKRGQDVALRCDPISGHVSLFWYQQALGQGPEFLTYFQNEAQLDKSGLPSDRFFAERPEGSVSTLKIQRTQQEDSAVYLCASSLVRGSGVGTDTQYFGPGTRLTVL.

This chain links TRBV5-4 with TRBJ1-6; TRBD1 is a possible D gene (6 bases). The germline CDR1 and CDR2 sequences are SGHNT and YYREEE (reference sequence). The germline V and J ends were trimmed by 0 bases and 6 bases, with 10 bases remaining between them. The CDR3 is made up of 15 amino acids. CDR3 sequence (DNA): TGTGCCAGCAGCTTGGGGACAGTGGTTAATTCACCCCTCCACTTT. Protein product: CASSLGTVVNSPLHF.

The chain carries TRBV5-8 and TRBJ1-5; no firm D call. Germline CDR1 and CDR2: SGHTS and YDEGEE. CDR3 length: 16 amino acids. With 4 bases removed from V and 2 bases from J, the gap between germline ends came to 16 bases. CDR3 amino acids: CASSRTVGVGNQPQHF. The CDR3 DNA follows: TGTGCCAGCAGCAGAACGGTGGGCGTTGGCAATCAGCCCCAGCATTTT.

The chain uses TRBV30 and TRBJ2-7; 14 nucleotides align to TRBD2. The V gene's germline CDR1 is GTSNPN and CDR2 SVGIG (reference sequence). After removal of 7 bases from V and 4 bases from J, the junction contained 3 bases not matched to a gene. The CDR3 runs to 13 residues. Here the CDR3 reads CASGTSGSYEQYF. The DNA for the CDR3 is TGTGCCTCCGGGACTAGCGGGAGTTACGAGCAGTACTTC. The variable domain in full, with the rest retrieved from reference TRBV30 and TRBJ2-7, is SQTIHQWPATLVQPVGSPLSLECTVEGTSNPNLYWYRQAAGRGLQLLFYSVGIGQISSEVPQNLSASRPQDRQFILSSKKLLLSDSGFYLCASGTSGSYEQYFGPGTRLTVT.

This sequence joins TRBV28 and TRBJ2-2; D unclear. V lost 8 bases, J lost 1 base, and 8 bases lay in between. The CDR3 length is 13 residues. From germline, CDR1 is MDHEN and CDR2 SYDVKM. The CDR3 protein is CASPSMNTGELFF. The DNA for the CDR3 is TGTGCCAGCCCATCGATGAACACCGGGGAGCTGTTTTTT.

This sequence joins TRBV30 and TRBJ2-5, with a weak D call TRBD1 (5 bases). Trimming left V 7 bases short and J 4 bases short, with 13 bases between. Germline CDR1 is GTSNPN and CDR2 is SVGIG (reference sequence). CDR3 size: 12 residues. The CDR3, as DNA: TGTGCCTCCTCGACAGCGCGAGAGACCCAGTACTTC. The encoded protein is CASSTARETQYF.

The chain combines TRBV4-1 with TRBJ1-4; possibly TRBD1 for D (5 bases). V was trimmed by 4 bases and J by 8 bases, leaving 23 bases between them. This CDR3 comprises 17 residues. Germline CDR1 MGHRA, CDR2 YSYEKL. In DNA, the CDR3 is TGCGCCAGCAGCCCCTCGAAGTTAGGGACCCATTACGAAAAACTGTTTTTT. Translated, it gives CASSPSKLGTHYEKLFF.

This rearrangement joins TRBV7-2 to TRBJ1-1; D possibly corresponds to TRBD1 (6 bases). Trimming took 3 bases from V and 3 from J, leaving 14 bases between them. The CDR3 runs 15 residues. Germline V gives CDR1 SGHTA, CDR2 FQGNSA. CDR3 sequence: CASSLNRVVYTEAFF. The CDR3 DNA reads TGTGCCAGCAGCTTGAACAGGGTGGTGTACACTGAAGCTTTCTTT.

V usage is TRBV5-4 and J usage is TRBJ2-7, with TRBD1 as a possible D gene (5 bases). Looked up from germline, CDR1 is SGHNT and CDR2 is YYREEE (reference sequence). V lost 2 bases, J lost 0 bases, and 12 bases lay in between. The CDR3 runs 15 residues. CDR3 DNA: TGTGCCAGCAGCTTAGCGCCGGACAACTCCTACGAGCAGTACTTC. Residues: CASSLAPDNSYEQYF.

As DNA, the CDR3 is TGTGCCAGCAGTTCGCCCCCTCAGCCCCAGCATTTT. This encodes CASSSPPQPQHF. The chain combines TRBV12-3 or TRBV12-4 with TRBJ1-5; D gene unclear. The CDR3 is 12 residues long. The germline V and J ends were trimmed by 4 bases and 6 bases, with 7 bases remaining between them.

This clone occurred once. The chain employs TRBV29-1 and TRBJ2-5; D uncertain. Germline CDR1 reads SQVTM; CDR2 reads ANQGSEA. The germline V and J ends were trimmed by 6 bases and 4 bases, with 6 bases remaining between them. CDR3 length: 10 residues. The CDR3 is CSVGRETQYF. The CDR3 DNA follows: TGCAGCGTAGGCCGAGAGACCCAGTACTTC.

This chain uses TRBV4-2 with TRBJ2-7; no firm D call. Germline V gene sequence: CDR1 LGHNA, CDR2 YNFKEQ. Trimming removed 0 bases from V and 2 bases from J, with 8 bases in between. The CDR3 covers 14 residues. CDR3 in DNA: TGTGCCAGCAGCCAAGACCTTCACCCCTACGAGCAGTACTTC. It encodes CASSQDLHPYEQYF.

This sequence joins TRBV2 and TRBJ2-3; TRBD1 is a possible D gene (5 bases). Germline CDR1 SNHLY, CDR2 FYNNEI. The CDR3 is 13 amino acids. The V end lost 7 bases, the J end lost 1 base, and 9 bases lay between the germline ends. The CDR3 DNA reads as TGTGCCAGCAACCAAGGGGGCACAGATACGCAGTATTTT. Protein sequence: CASNQGGTDTQYF.